A single sample is the source of the 21 T cell receptor beta chains below, sequenced in a study of T cell changes during pregnancy in multiple sclerosis. Clones were read by immunoSEQ multiplex PCR, and TCRdb kept only the in-frame ones, dropping some. Of 50,000 to 75,000 clones listed, 92% are singletons. The source material was peripheral blood, sampled in the third trimester of pregnancy. All receptors derive from a female donor in good health, enrolled as a control in a pregnancy study.

This chain connects TRBV6-1 to TRBJ1-2; D call uncertain. The germline V gene has CDR1 MNHNS and CDR2 SASEGT. The CDR3 is made up of 13 amino acids. Trimming left V 7 bases short and J 4 bases short, with 13 bases between. The chain's CDR3 is CASKGDPAYGYTF. In nucleotides, the CDR3 is TGTGCCAGCAAAGGAGACCCCGCCTATGGCTACACCTTC.

V gene TRBV9 combines with J gene TRBJ1-1; 7 bases fit TRBD1. The germline CDR1 and CDR2 sequences are SGDLS and YYNGEE. This CDR3 has 14 amino acids. Trimming removed 4 bases from V and 1 base from J; junction bases left unmatched: 4. CDR3 sequence reads: CASSRGRQNTEAFF. The CDR3 DNA reads as TGTGCCAGCAGCAGGGGGCGACAGAACACTGAAGCTTTCTTT.

V gene TRBV18 combines with J gene TRBJ1-5, with TRBD1 identical over 7 bases. The V gene end was trimmed by 3 bases and the J gene end by 8 bases; junction bases not matched to a gene: 4. Germline V CDR1 and CDR2: KGHSH, LQKENI. This CDR3 spans 13 amino acids. The CDR3 DNA reads TGTGCCAGCTCACCCGGGACAGACGAGCCCCAGCATTTT. It translates to CASSPGTDEPQHF.

J is TRBJ2-1 and V is TRBV2; possible D gene TRBD1, 5 bases. Per the germline V gene, CDR1 is SNHLY and CDR2 is FYNNEI. CDR3 length: 14 residues. V lost 6 bases and J lost 0, with 9 bases in between. CDR3 nucleotide sequence: TGTGCCAGCAGGGGGCGGAGCTCCTACAATGAGCAGTTCTTC. Translation gives CASRGRSSYNEQFF.

This clone was observed a single time. The J gene is TRBJ2-3, the V gene TRBV29-1, with 7 nucleotides matching TRBD2. J lost 4 bases, V lost 0 bases, and 10 bases had no gene match. The CDR3 is 16 residues long. The germline V gene has CDR1 SQVTM and CDR2 ANQGSEA. The CDR3: CSVEDRAGVGSDTQYF. CDR3 nucleotide sequence: TGCAGCGTTGAAGATAGGGCGGGAGTCGGATCAGATACGCAGTATTTT.

This sequence joins TRBV15 and TRBJ1-5; D not certain. The germline V gene has CDR1 LNHNV and CDR2 YYDKDF (reference sequence). The CDR3 spans 15 residues. V lost 8 bases to trimming and J lost 5 bases, with 19 bases between them. The CDR3 region has the DNA TGTGCCACCCGGTCAGCAGTTGAGGCTTATCAGCCCCAGCATTTT. Translated, it gives CATRSAVEAYQPQHF.

This clone was picked up one time. The chain is built from TRBV11-2 and TRBJ1-2; TRBD1 matches at 8 bases. CDR3 length: 16 amino acids. The trim removed 0 bases at V and 4 bases at J, leaving 7 bases unmatched. Germline CDR1 is SGHAT and CDR2 is FQNNGV. The CDR3 reads CASSLDGYRGSYGYTF. The CDR3 nucleotides are TGTGCCAGCAGCTTAGATGGGTACAGGGGGTCCTATGGCTACACCTTC.

The genes are TRBV27 and TRBJ2-1; 14 nucleotides match TRBD2. The CDR3 is made up of 16 amino acids. Per the germline V gene, CDR1 is MNHEY and CDR2 is SMNVEV (reference sequence). The trim removed 5 bases at V and 6 bases at J, leaving 6 bases unmatched. CDR3 region: CASSHIGLAGGNEQFF. In DNA form, the CDR3 reads TGTGCCAGCAGTCATATTGGACTAGCGGGAGGCAATGAGCAGTTCTTC.

This clone was seen just once. This chain uses TRBV12-5 with TRBJ2-2; 9 nucleotides agree with TRBD1. Per the germline V gene, CDR1 is LGHNT and CDR2 is FRNRAP. The length of the CDR3 is 14 residues. V trimming: 7 bases; J trimming: 6 bases; junction bases outside the gene matches: 6. Written as DNA, the CDR3 is TGTGCTAGTGTCCGACAGGGGGGGGCCGGGGAGCTGTTTTTT. This translates into CASVRQGGAGELFF.

The chain combines TRBV7-3 with TRBJ2-7, with 9 positions matching TRBD1. Germline V lookup: CDR1 SGHTA, CDR2 FQGTGA. The CDR3 covers 15 residues. Unmatched junction bases numbered 8, after V lost 5 bases and J lost 3 bases. Written as DNA, the CDR3 is TGTGCCAGCAGCCCCGGACAGGGGAGCGTCTACGAGCAGTACTTC. Its translation: CASSPGQGSVYEQYF.

The genes are TRBV7-2 and TRBJ2-5; D unclear. Trimming took off 2 bases at V and 4 bases at J, with 14 bases between the two ends. Germline CDR1 reads SGHTA; CDR2 reads FQGNSA. This CDR3 spans 15 amino acids. CDR3 sequence: CASSLTSDFRETQYF. The CDR3 DNA reads as TGTGCCAGCAGCTTAACTTCTGACTTTCGAGAGACCCAGTACTTC.

The V call is TRBV27, the J call TRBJ1-4, with TRBD1 matching 10 bases. This CDR3 contains 15 residues. The V and J ends lost 6 bases and 4 bases, in that order; junction bases with no gene match: 5. The germline gives CDR1 MNHEY, CDR2 SMNVEV (reference sequence). The DNA of the CDR3 is TGTGCCAGCAGCGTGACAGGGGGCGTTAATGAAAAACTGTTTTTT. Its translation: CASSVTGGVNEKLFF.

The chain has TRBV6-5 and TRBJ1-2; 8 nucleotides align to TRBD1. This CDR3 comprises 15 residues. Germline lookup yields CDR1 MNHEY and CDR2 SVGAGI. V was pared by 2 bases and J by 4 bases, with 6 bases of the junction left unmatched. In DNA form, the CDR3 reads TGTGCCAGCAGTTACGGAGCAGGGGGCTTCTATGGCTACACCTTC. The encoded protein is CASSYGAGGFYGYTF.

The rearrangement uses TRBV5-1 and TRBJ2-3, with D perhaps TRBD1 (5 bases). The CDR3 has 15 amino acids. Per the germline V gene, CDR1 is SGHRS and CDR2 is YFSETQ. V lost 0 bases and J lost 2, with 10 bases in between. The CDR3 spells CASSLVGQITDTQYF. The CDR3 bases are TGCGCCAGCAGCTTGGTTGGACAAATCACAGATACGCAGTATTTT.

The rearrangement links TRBV14 to TRBJ1-1; no definite D call. The CDR3 length is 15 residues. Per the germline V gene, CDR1 is SGHDN and CDR2 is FVKESK. Trimming took off 0 bases at V and 7 bases at J, with 15 bases between the two ends. CDR3 loop: CASSQDLQVVREAFF. The CDR3 DNA is TGTGCCAGCAGCCAAGATCTGCAGGTTGTGCGTGAAGCTTTCTTT.

The CDR3 DNA sequence: TGTGCCAGCAGCCGTGACAGGGAGATAGCTTTCTTT. Amino acids: CASSRDREIAFF. The J gene is TRBJ1-1, the V gene TRBV7-8, with 7 bases lining up with TRBD1. This CDR3 spans 12 amino acids. Per the germline V gene, CDR1 is SGHVS and CDR2 is FQNEAQ. V lost 5 bases, J lost 10 bases, and 7 bases stayed unmatched.

The genes are TRBV4-3 and TRBJ2-2; TRBD2 agrees at 8 bases. The V and J ends lost 3 bases and 0 bases, in that order; junction bases with no gene match: 9. The CDR3 runs 18 residues. From germline, CDR1 is LGHNA and CDR2 YSLEER. This CDR3 reads CASSQFLPGLANTGELFF. The CDR3 bases are TGCGCCAGCAGCCAGTTTTTACCGGGACTAGCGAACACCGGGGAGCTGTTTTTT.

This chain links TRBV18 with TRBJ1-1; possible D gene TRBD1, 5 bases. Trimming removed 8 bases at V and 0 bases at J, with 10 bases between. This CDR3 has 13 amino acids. The V gene's germline CDR1 is KGHSH and CDR2 LQKENI. CDR3 protein: CASVRGVNTEAFF. In nucleotides, the CDR3 is TGTGCCAGCGTCCGGGGGGTGAACACTGAAGCTTTCTTT.

This chain links TRBV5-4 with TRBJ1-1; D unresolved. Looked up from germline, CDR1 is SGHNT and CDR2 is YYREEE (reference sequence). This CDR3 contains 12 residues. V was trimmed by 10 bases and J by 0 bases, leaving 10 bases between them. The CDR3 loop reads CAEGRMNTEAFF. CDR3 DNA: TGTGCCGAAGGCAGGATGAACACTGAAGCTTTCTTT.

Here the CDR3 reads CASSLQTGFTPGEQFF. For the CDR3, the DNA is TGCGCCAGCAGCTTGCAGACAGGGTTCACCCCTGGCGAGCAGTTCTTC. The chain has TRBV5-1 and TRBJ2-1, with TRBD1 matching 7 bases. Germline values: CDR1 SGHRS, CDR2 YFSETQ. After removal of 1 base from V and 10 bases from J, the junction contained 14 bases not matched to a gene. The CDR3 has 16 amino acids. Variable domain in full (rest from reference TRBV5-1 and TRBJ2-1): KAGVTQTPRYLIKTRGQQVTLSCSPISGHRSVSWYQQTPGQGLQFLFEYFSETQRNKGNFPGRFSGRQFSNSRSEMNVSTLELGDSALYLCASSLQTGFTPGEQFFGPGTRLTVL.

V gene TRBV10-1 combines with J gene TRBJ2-3, with 9 bases fitting TRBD1. V was clipped by 7 bases and J by 0 bases; unmatched bases: 5. Germline V gene lookup returns CDR1 WNHNN and CDR2 SYGVQD (reference sequence). CDR3 size: 15 residues. The CDR3 protein is CASTWTGVSTDTQYF. The DNA for the CDR3 is TGCGCCAGCACTTGGACAGGGGTGAGCACAGATACGCAGTATTTT.